This T cell receptor beta chain came from a study of blood T cell repertoires in COVID-19. Study context: Samples taken during acute and convalescent COVID-19 were collected in the United States, Italy and Spain. Sources were T cells, B-cell-depleted T cells, or PBMCs; the material itself was cDNA or gDNA.

The CDR3 has 14 residues. Trimming took 3 bases from V and 3 from J; bases not matched to a gene: 6. Germline V gene data show CDR1 as GTSNPN and CDR2 as SVGIG (reference sequence). Original processing notes: Researchers report that nucleated cell counts were estimated from reference gene primer amplification. TCRdb's table, derived via immunoSEQ multiplex PCR, lists solely in-frame clones and lacks some. V and J calls and clone size are those listed in that table; D and trimming were worked out from the DNA. The table includes fewer than 45,000 clones, roughly four fifths detected once. This clonotype was obtained from a man aged 35-49 years with active or convalescent COVID-19. This sequence joins TRBV30 and TRBJ1-1; 8 bases match TRBD1. Sequencing used peripheral blood. CDR3: CAWREAGGYTEAFF. CDR3 coding DNA: TGTGCCTGGAGGGAGGCAGGGGGCTACACTGAAGCTTTCTTT.